The clone carrying this TCR beta chain was detected only a few times. Its antigen is not known. The CDR3 has 14 residues. Between the trimmed V and J ends, which lost 4 bases and 0 bases, there was a span of 9 bases. Germline V gene sequence: CDR1 SGHDT, CDR2 YYEEEE. The data were obtained in a study of T-cell memory formation after mild COVID-19. Findings of the study overall: Unconfirmed was the SARS-CoV-2 specificity of second-wave clones that peaked on day 37. CD4/CD8 balance characterized clones contracting day 15 to 85, and CD4+ skew characterized later expanders.

TCRalpha and TCRbeta libraries used 5'RACE with constant-segment primers and UMIs. TCRdb recomputed calls from the 5' RACE reads with MiXCR, one row per CDR3 protein. This table holds about 390,000 distinct CDR3 sequences, around 20% found once. The chain joins TRBV5-6 to TRBJ2-3, with D unresolved. Specimen: PBMCs or a T cell subset sorted from them (not recorded which). The source is an adult woman who had mild COVID-19 (a few samples of this study predate the infection). Cell type and time point are not known. The CDR3 DNA reads TGTGCCAGCAGCCAGAGCTTTAGCACAGATACGCAGTATTTT. Protein sequence: CASSQSFSTDTQYF.